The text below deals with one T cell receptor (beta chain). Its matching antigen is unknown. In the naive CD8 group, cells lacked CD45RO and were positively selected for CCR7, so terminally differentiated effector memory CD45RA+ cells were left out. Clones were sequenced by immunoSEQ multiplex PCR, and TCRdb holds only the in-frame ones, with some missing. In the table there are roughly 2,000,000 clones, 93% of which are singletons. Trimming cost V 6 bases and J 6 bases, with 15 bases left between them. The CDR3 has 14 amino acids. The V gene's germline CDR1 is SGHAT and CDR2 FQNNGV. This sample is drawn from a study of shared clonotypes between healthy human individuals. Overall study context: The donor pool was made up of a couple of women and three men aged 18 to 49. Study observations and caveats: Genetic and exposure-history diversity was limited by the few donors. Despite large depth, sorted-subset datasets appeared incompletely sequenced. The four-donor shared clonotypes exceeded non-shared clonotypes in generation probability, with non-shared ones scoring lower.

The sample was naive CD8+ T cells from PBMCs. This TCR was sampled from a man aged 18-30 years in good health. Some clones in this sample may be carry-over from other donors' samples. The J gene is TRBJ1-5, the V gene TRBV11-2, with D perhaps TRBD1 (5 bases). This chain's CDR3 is CASSSGWKGQPQHF. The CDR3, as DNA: TGTGCCAGCAGTTCAGGGTGGAAAGGTCAGCCCCAGCATTTT.